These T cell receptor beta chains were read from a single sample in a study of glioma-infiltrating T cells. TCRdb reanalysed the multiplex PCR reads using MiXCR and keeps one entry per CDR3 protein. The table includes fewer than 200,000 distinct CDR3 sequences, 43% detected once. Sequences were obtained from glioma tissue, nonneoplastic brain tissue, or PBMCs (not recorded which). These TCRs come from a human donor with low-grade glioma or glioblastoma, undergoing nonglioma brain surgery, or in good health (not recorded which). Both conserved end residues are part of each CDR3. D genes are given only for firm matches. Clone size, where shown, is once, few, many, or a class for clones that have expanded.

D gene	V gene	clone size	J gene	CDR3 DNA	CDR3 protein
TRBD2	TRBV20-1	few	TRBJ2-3	TGCAGTGCCTGGACTAGCGGATCAGATGCGCAGTATTTT	CSAWTSGSDAQYF
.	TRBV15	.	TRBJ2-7	TGTGCCACCAGCAGAGCGTGCTACGAGCAGCACTTC	CATSRACYEQHF
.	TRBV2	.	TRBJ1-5	TGTGCTATCAGAGGGGAAGGACAGCCCCAGCATTTT	CAIRGEGQPQHF
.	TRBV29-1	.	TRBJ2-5	TGCACCGTTGGACACCAAGAGACCCAGTACTTC	CTVGHQETQYF
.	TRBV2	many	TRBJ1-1	TGTGCCAGCATAAAGCAGATGAACACTGAAGCTTTCTTT	CASIKQMNTEAFF
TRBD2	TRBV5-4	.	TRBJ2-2	TGTGCCAGCAGCTTGTTTAGCGGGAGCGGGGAGCTGTTTTTT	CASSLFSGSGELFF
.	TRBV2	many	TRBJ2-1	TGTGCCAGCAGTGAAGAACCCCCTGGGCGGTTCTTC	CASSEEPPGRFF
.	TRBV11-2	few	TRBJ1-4	TGTGCCAGCAGCTCGACGGCCGGGACCGGCGGAGTAATGTTTTTT	CASSSTAGTGGVMFF
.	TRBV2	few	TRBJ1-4	TGTGCCAGCAGTGAAGAGCTCGGCGGTAATGAAAAACTGTTTTTT	CASSEELGGNEKLFF
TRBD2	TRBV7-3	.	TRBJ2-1	TGTGCCAGCAGCTTAAGGGGACTAGCGGGAGCGGGGCCCTACAATGAGCAGTTCTTC	CASSLRGLAGAGPYNEQFF
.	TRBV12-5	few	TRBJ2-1	TGTGCTAGTGGTTTGGTACTCGGACAGCCCTACAATGAGCAGTTCTTC	CASGLVLGQPYNEQFF
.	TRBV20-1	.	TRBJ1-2	TGCAGTGCTAGGTTCGCGGGAGATGGCTACACCTTC	CSARFAGDGYTF
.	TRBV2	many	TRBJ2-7	TGTGCCAGCAGTGAATGGGCCTACGAGCAGTACTTC	CASSEWAYEQYF
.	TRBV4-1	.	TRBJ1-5	TGCGCCAGCAGCCAAGATCCGTCGGCATGGCTTAATCAGCCCCAGCATTTT	CASSQDPSAWLNQPQHF
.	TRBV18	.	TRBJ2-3	TGTGCCAGCTTACCACCAACAATGTATACGCAGTATTTT	CASLPPTMYTQYF
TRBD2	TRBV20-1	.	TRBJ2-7	TGCAGTGTCTCCCGTCTAGCGGCCTTGACCTACGAGCAGTACTTC	CSVSRLAALTYEQYF
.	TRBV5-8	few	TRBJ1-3	TGTGCCAGCAGCGGGGGATTTCGCCTAAACACCATATATTTT	CASSGGFRLNTIYF
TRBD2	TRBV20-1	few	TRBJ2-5	TGCAGTGCTAGAGAGGCCCCCACTAGCGGGACGTACCAAGAGACCCAGTACTTC	CSAREAPTSGTYQETQYF
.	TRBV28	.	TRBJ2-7	TGTGACAGCAGTTTAGGGGGTCACTACGAGCAGTACTTC	CDSSLGGHYEQYF
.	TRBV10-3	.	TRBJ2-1	TGTGCCATCGGTGAGCGGGCCAGGAATGAGCAGTTCTTC	CAIGERARNEQFF
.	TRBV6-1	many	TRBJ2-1	TGTGCCAGCAACGCCGACAACTACAATGAGCAGTTCTTC	CASNADNYNEQFF
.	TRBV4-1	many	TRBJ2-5	TGCGCCAGCAGCCAAGGAGTGGTCGAGACCCAGTACTTC	CASSQGVVETQYF
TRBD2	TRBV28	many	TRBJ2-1	TGTGCCAGCAGTTTATCCCGGACTAGCGACGAGCAGTTCTTC	CASSLSRTSDEQFF
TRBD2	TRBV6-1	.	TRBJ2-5	TGTGCCAGCGGCCTAGCGGGGAAAAGCGAAGAGACCCAGTACTTC	CASGLAGKSEETQYF
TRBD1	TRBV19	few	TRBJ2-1	TGTGCCAGTAGCATTGACAGGGGGGCTGAGCAGTTCTTC	CASSIDRGAEQFF
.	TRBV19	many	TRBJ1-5	TGTGCCAGTAATAGTATGGGCCTGAGCAATCAGCCCCAGCATTTT	CASNSMGLSNQPQHF
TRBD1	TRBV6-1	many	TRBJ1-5	TGTGCCAGCAGCAGGGGGGGCCTAAATCAGCCCCAGCATTTT	CASSRGGLNQPQHF
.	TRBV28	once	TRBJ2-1	TGTGCCAGCAGTTACAGCCCACTATCGGTAATTGGCAATGAGCAGTTCTTC	CASSYSPLSVIGNEQFF
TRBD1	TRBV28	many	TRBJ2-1	TGTGCCAGCAGCCCGGGACAGGGGGAACATGAGCAGTTCTTC	CASSPGQGEHEQFF
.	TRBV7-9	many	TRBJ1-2	TGTGCCAGCAGCCTCCCGGGGCCCGCTTATGGCTACACCTTC	CASSLPGPAYGYTF
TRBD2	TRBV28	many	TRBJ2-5	TGTGCCAGCAGTGCTCAACTAGCGGGAGGACAAGAGACCCAGTACTTC	CASSAQLAGGQETQYF
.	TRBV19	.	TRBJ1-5	TGTGCCAGTAGTATTAGGGCTCTGAGGGGAGAGCAGCCCCAGCATTTT	CASSIRALRGEQPQHF
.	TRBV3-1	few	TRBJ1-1	TGTGCCAGCAGCCAAGGCCTCGGGGGCACTGAAGCTTTCTTT	CASSQGLGGTEAFF
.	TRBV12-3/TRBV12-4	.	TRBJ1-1	TGTGCCAGCGTTCCGCTCAGCGCCATGAACACTGAAGCTTTCTTT	CASVPLSAMNTEAFF
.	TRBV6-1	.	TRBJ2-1	TGTGCCAGTAAATTTAGCAATGAGCAGTTCTTC	CASKFSNEQFF
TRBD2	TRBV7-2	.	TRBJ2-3	TGTGCCAGCGGCCCCCTCAGAGCGGGAGAGAGGGGAGATACGCAGTATTTT	CASGPLRAGERGDTQYF
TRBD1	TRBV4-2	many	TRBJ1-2	TGTGCCAGCAGCCAAGATTATGGACAGGGACACTATGGCTACACCTTC	CASSQDYGQGHYGYTF
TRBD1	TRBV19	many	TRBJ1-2	TGTGCCAGTAGTATGGACAGGGGGCTCACCTTC	CASSMDRGLTF
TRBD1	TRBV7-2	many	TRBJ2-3	TGTGCCAGCAGCTTAAACAGGGGCGGCACAGATACGCAGTATTTT	CASSLNRGGTDTQYF
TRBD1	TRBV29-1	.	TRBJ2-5	TGCAGCGTTAGGGGGCGGTTACAAGAGACCCAGTACTTC	CSVRGRLQETQYF
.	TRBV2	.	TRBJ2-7	TGTGCCAGCAGTAATCTAGCTGCCACTTTCGAGCAGTACTTC	CASSNLAATFEQYF
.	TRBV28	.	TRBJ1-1	TGTGCCAGCAGTACGAACACCGAAGCTTTCTTT	CASSTNTEAFF
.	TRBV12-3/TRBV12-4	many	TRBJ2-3	TGTGCCAGCAGTTTGAGGCCAGATACGCAGTATTTT	CASSLRPDTQYF
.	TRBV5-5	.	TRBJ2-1	TGTGCCAGCAGCCGGGACGGTTACAATGAGCAGTTCTTC	CASSRDGYNEQFF
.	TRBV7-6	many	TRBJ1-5	TGTGCCAGCAGCTTAGAAGGAGGGGGATATAGCAATCAGCCCCAGCATTTT	CASSLEGGGYSNQPQHF
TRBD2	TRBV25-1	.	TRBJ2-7	TGTTCCAGTCCTAGCGGGAGGGCCGTGGACGAGCAGTACTTC	CSSPSGRAVDEQYF
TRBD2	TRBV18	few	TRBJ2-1	TGTGCCAGCTCACCATTGCTAGCGGGCTCCTACAATGAGCAGTTCTTC	CASSPLLAGSYNEQFF
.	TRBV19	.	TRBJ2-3	TGTGACAGTAGTATTCGAGGCGGAGCTAGCACAGATACGCAGTATTTT	CDSSIRGGASTDTQYF
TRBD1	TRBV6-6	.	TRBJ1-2	TGTGCCAGCGTTCCGGACAGGGTCGGCTATGGCTACACCTTC	CASVPDRVGYGYTF
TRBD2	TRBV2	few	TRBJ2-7	TGTGCCAGCGGCTCGACTAGCGGGAGATTCTACGAGCAGTACTTC	CASGSTSGRFYEQYF
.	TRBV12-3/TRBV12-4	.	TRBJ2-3	TGTGCCAGCAGTGGGTCAGATACGCAGTATTTT	CASSGSDTQYF
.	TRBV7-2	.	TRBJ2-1	TGTGCCAGCAGCTCGACCGGAGACCCAGACAATGAGCAGTTCTTC	CASSSTGDPDNEQFF
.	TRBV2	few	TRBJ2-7	TGTGCCAGCGAGGTGGAGAGCTCCTACGAGCAGTACTTC	CASEVESSYEQYF
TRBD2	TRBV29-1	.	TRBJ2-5	TGCGGCGTAACCGGGACTAGGATATCAGAGACCCAGTACTTC	CGVTGTRISETQYF
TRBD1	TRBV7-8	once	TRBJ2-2	TGCGCCAGCAGCCCTTATCACGGGACAGGCAATACCGGGGAGCTGTTTTTT	CASSPYHGTGNTGELFF
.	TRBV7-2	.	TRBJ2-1	TGTGCCAGCAGCTTAGTAGATCGGGGGAGGCAATTCTTC	CASSLVDRGRQFF
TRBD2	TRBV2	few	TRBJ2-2	TGTGCCAGCAGGACGACTAGCGGGAACACCGGGGAGCTGTTTTTT	CASRTTSGNTGELFF
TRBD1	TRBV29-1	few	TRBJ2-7	TGCAGCGTGCGACCGGGACAGGGGGCAGGGGAGCAGTACTTC	CSVRPGQGAGEQYF